Listed here are 24 T cell receptor beta chains from one sample, sequenced in a study of blood T cell repertoires in COVID-19. Profiling relied on immunoSEQ multiplex PCR, and the TCRdb table lists in-frame clones only, not all of them. Of approximately 99,000 clones in the sample, over 80% were seen once. Sequencing input: peripheral blood. These receptors were taken from a woman aged 70 to 79 with acute or convalescent COVID-19.

V usage is TRBV19 and J usage is TRBJ1-4, with a weak D call TRBD1 (6 bases). V was cut by 7 bases and J by 7 bases, with 10 bases left in between. This CDR3 spans 12 amino acids. Germline values: CDR1 LNHDA, CDR2 SQIVND (reference sequence). CDR3 sequence reads: CASTTGREKLFF. For the CDR3, the DNA is TGTGCCAGTACTACAGGGCGTGAAAAACTGTTTTTT.

V usage is TRBV6-6 and J usage is TRBJ1-1; D call uncertain. Germline V lookup: CDR1 MNHNY, CDR2 SVGAGI (reference sequence). Trimming took off 5 bases at V and 7 bases at J, with 14 bases between the two ends. The CDR3 is 13 amino acids. The CDR3 spells CASSPVSGGEAFF. In nucleotides, the CDR3 is TGTGCCAGCAGTCCGGTCAGTGGAGGTGAAGCTTTCTTT.

Only one count was recorded for this clone. The J gene is TRBJ2-5, the V gene TRBV5-1, with 16 positions matching TRBD2. The CDR3 spans 14 residues. Trimming removed 2 bases from V and 13 bases from J; junction bases left unmatched: 5. Germline V gene sequence: CDR1 SGHRS, CDR2 YFSETQ. For the CDR3, the DNA is TGCGCCAGCAGCTTAGGGACTAGCGGGAGGGGTTCGTACTTC. Translating it yields CASSLGTSGRGSYF.

This clone has a single count. The chain carries TRBV4-1 and TRBJ2-7; TRBD2 agrees at 8 bases. This CDR3 has 17 amino acids. Losses at the gene ends were 0 bases for V and 4 bases for J; bases not matched to a gene: 11. Per the germline V gene, CDR1 is MGHRA and CDR2 is YSYEKL. CDR3 coding DNA: TGCGCCAGCAGCCAAGAGCCCGGGGGGGGAGCCCGGTACGAGCAGTACTTC. Translating gives CASSQEPGGGARYEQYF.

This clone appeared a single time. The V call is TRBV28, the J call TRBJ2-1, with 10 bases that match TRBD1. Germline V CDR1 and CDR2: MDHEN, SYDVKM. The CDR3 has 14 amino acids. J was trimmed by 8 bases and V by 2 bases; bases with no gene match: 3. CDR3 nucleotides: TGTGCCAGCAGTTTAGGGACAGGGGTGTATGAGCAGTTCTTC. Its protein is CASSLGTGVYEQFF.

This rearrangement joins TRBV5-1 to TRBJ1-5, with a tentative D call TRBD1 (5 bases). CDR1 SGHRS and CDR2 YFSETQ come from the germline V gene. The CDR3 is made up of 13 amino acids. Deletions cut 5 bases from V and 5 bases from J, with 11 bases between. The DNA of the CDR3 is TGCGCCAGCAGAGGAGGGGCGGATCAGCCCCAGCATTTT. This translates into CASRGGADQPQHF.

The J gene is TRBJ1-1, the V gene TRBV4-3; 8 nucleotides match TRBD1. Germline CDR1 and CDR2: LGHNA and YSLEER. The CDR3 contains 13 residues. V lost 3 bases, J lost 6 bases, and 3 bases stayed unmatched. The CDR3 nucleotides are TGCGCCAGCAGCCACCCAGGGGGCCCTGAAGCTTTCTTT. This gives the protein CASSHPGGPEAFF.

This clone has only one observation. J is TRBJ2-7 and V is TRBV28; perhaps TRBD1 as D (6 bases). The ends were cut back, 4 bases at V and 2 bases at J, with 9 bases in the middle. The CDR3 is 13 amino acids. CDR1 is MDHEN and CDR2 is SYDVKM in the germline V gene. In DNA form, the CDR3 reads TGTGCCAGCAGTTCGGACAGTCCCTACGAGCAGTACTTC. It encodes CASSSDSPYEQYF.

The J gene is TRBJ1-1, the V gene TRBV5-1; D not resolved. The germline CDR1 and CDR2 sequences are SGHRS and YFSETQ. The CDR3 runs to 15 residues. Trimming stripped 5 bases from V and 1 base from J, with 15 bases between. The CDR3 sequence: CASRKEQIGNTEAFF. The CDR3 nucleotides are TGCGCCAGCAGAAAAGAACAGATTGGGAACACTGAAGCTTTCTTT.

The gene calls are TRBV11-2 and TRBJ1-4; possibly TRBD1 for D (6 bases). Germline CDR1 is SGHAT and CDR2 is FQNNGV. The CDR3 covers 18 residues. The V gene lost 4 bases and the J gene lost 2 bases, with 20 bases spanning the gap. Written as DNA, the CDR3 is TGTGCCAGCAGCTCCACCCGCTTGGGTAGGGGGACTAATGAAAAACTGTTTTTT. This gives the protein CASSSTRLGRGTNEKLFF.

The chain employs TRBV6-4 and TRBJ2-1; 7 bases fit TRBD2. The CDR3 sequence is 16 residues long. The ends lost 5 bases at V and 0 bases at J; junction bases unmatched: 7. The V gene's germline CDR1 is MRHNA and CDR2 SNTAGT. In nucleotides, the CDR3 is TGTGCCAGCAGTACGCATGGGACTACCTCCTACAATGAGCAGTTCTTC. Protein: CASSTHGTTSYNEQFF.

The rearrangement joins TRBV27 to TRBJ1-1; D ambiguous. The CDR3 consists of 15 residues. CDR1 MNHEY and CDR2 SMNVEV come from the germline V gene (reference sequence). V was clipped by 6 bases and J by 3 bases, with 17 bases between them. DNA of the CDR3: TGTGCCAGCAGCCCTCGGGAGGGTGGGGACACTGAAGCTTTCTTT. As protein: CASSPREGGDTEAFF.

A single count supports this clone. This chain links TRBV5-1 with TRBJ2-1, with 10 bases identical to TRBD2. This CDR3 is built from 16 residues. The J segment lost 7 bases and the V segment lost 0 bases, leaving 7 bases of the junction unmatched. The V gene's germline CDR1 is SGHRS and CDR2 YFSETQ. The CDR3 sequence is CASSLGSGGASNEQFF. In DNA form, the CDR3 reads TGCGCCAGCAGCTTGGGCAGCGGGGGGGCGTCAAATGAGCAGTTCTTC.

The rearrangement joins TRBV30 to TRBJ2-7; 7 nucleotides line up with TRBD2. Germline V gene sequence: CDR1 GTSNPN, CDR2 SVGIG (reference sequence). CDR3 size: 17 residues. After removal of 4 bases from V and 3 bases from J, the junction contained 18 bases not matched to a gene. CDR3 nucleotide sequence: TGTGCCTGGAACGGCCTGGGGAGGCGGGAGTACGGCTACGAGCAGTACTTC. This codes for CAWNGLGRREYGYEQYF.

The chain combines TRBV5-1 with TRBJ1-1; D unclear. Trimming pared 1 base from V and 7 bases from J, leaving 5 bases between. Germline CDR1 and CDR2: SGHRS and YFSETQ. The CDR3 contains 11 residues. Written as DNA, the CDR3 is TGCGCCAGCAGCTTGAATAATGAAGCTTTCTTT. Translated: CASSLNNEAFF.

V gene TRBV7-9 combines with J gene TRBJ2-3; 9 bases match TRBD2. V shed 3 bases, J shed 9 bases, and the junction held 1 base outside the gene matches. Per the germline V gene, CDR1 is SEHNR and CDR2 is FQNEAQ (reference sequence). The CDR3 consists of 12 residues. The CDR3 here is CASSLREGTQYF. Written as DNA, the CDR3 is TGTGCCAGCAGCTTGCGGGAGGGGACGCAGTATTTT.

This rearrangement joins TRBV6-1 to TRBJ1-1, with D unclear. The germline V gene has CDR1 MNHNS and CDR2 SASEGT. The germline V and J ends were trimmed by 5 bases and 3 bases, with 10 bases remaining between them. There are 13 residues in the CDR3. DNA for the CDR3: TGTGCCAGCAGTCCCGACACCGACACTGAAGCTTTCTTT. Translating gives CASSPDTDTEAFF.

The chain couples TRBV6-5 to TRBJ1-2; D gene ambiguous. CDR1 and CDR2 from the germline V gene are MNHEY and SVGAGI. Trimming removed 5 bases from V and 3 bases from J, with 7 bases in between. CDR3 size: 12 residues. The DNA for the CDR3 is TGTGCCAGCAGTCCCACGGACTATGGCTACACCTTC. Residues: CASSPTDYGYTF.

The chain joins TRBV7-2 to TRBJ1-6; 8 bases line up with TRBD1. Germline CDR1 reads SGHTA; CDR2 reads FQGNSA. V lost 1 base to trimming and J lost 8 bases; unmatched junction nucleotides: 7. This CDR3 is built from 16 residues. CDR3 nucleotides: TGTGCCAGCAGCTTAGGGGGGACAGGACGGGATTCACCCCTCCACTTT. This gives the protein CASSLGGTGRDSPLHF.

This chain joins TRBV5-1 and TRBJ2-1, with no clear D. V shed 7 bases and J shed 5 bases, with 7 bases lying between them. Germline CDR1 is SGHRS and CDR2 is YFSETQ. The CDR3 is made up of 11 amino acids. CDR3: CASRLDNEQFF. The CDR3 DNA reads as TGCGCCAGCCGACTTGACAATGAGCAGTTCTTC.

The table lists this clone with a few counts. The rearrangement joins TRBV19 to TRBJ1-1, with 7 positions matching TRBD1. This CDR3 comprises 13 residues. Germline V gene data show CDR1 as LNHDA and CDR2 as SQIVND (reference sequence). The ends lost 6 bases at V and 1 base at J; junction bases unmatched: 2. The CDR3 region has the DNA TGTGCCAGTAGGCAGGGGGGGAACACTGAAGCTTTCTTT. Amino acids: CASRQGGNTEAFF.

This chain uses TRBV2 with TRBJ1-5, with D maybe TRBD1 (6 bases). Per the germline V gene, CDR1 is SNHLY and CDR2 is FYNNEI. Trimming took 6 bases from V and 8 from J, leaving 14 bases between them. This CDR3 contains 13 residues. This CDR3 reads CASSLDSREPQHF. The CDR3 bases are TGTGCCAGCAGCCTGGACAGTCGGGAGCCCCAGCATTTT.

This rearrangement joins TRBV5-5 to TRBJ1-4; unclear D gene. The CDR3 is 15 residues long. CDR1 is SGHKS and CDR2 is YYEKEE in the germline V gene (reference sequence). The V end was cut by 0 bases, the J end by 8 bases, with 14 bases between. CDR3 sequence reads: CASSLGLAGNEKLFF. The CDR3 DNA reads TGTGCCAGCAGCTTGGGCCTCGCGGGAAACGAAAAACTGTTTTTT.

This clone was seen a single time. V usage is TRBV28 and J usage is TRBJ1-5; D might be TRBD1 (6 bases). V was pared by 2 bases and J by 4 bases, with 18 bases between. The germline V gene encodes CDR1 MDHEN and CDR2 SYDVKM. CDR3 length: 17 amino acids. The CDR3 loop reads CASSLVSIGQQNQPQHF. The CDR3 DNA follows: TGTGCCAGCAGTTTAGTATCCATTGGACAGCAGAATCAGCCCCAGCATTTT.